This is a list of T cell receptor beta chains from one sample in a study of blood T cell repertoires in COVID-19. The repertoire was sequenced with immunoSEQ multiplex PCR; TCRdb's copy has only in-frame clones and lacks some. The table lists about 150,000 clones, more than 70% of them singletons. Material for sequencing was peripheral blood. The source of these receptors is a woman in her fifties or sixties with acute or convalescent COVID-19. Both conserved end residues are part of each CDR3. Each record gives: V gene, CDR3 protein.

>TRBV12-3/TRBV12-4
CASSRGQGEAFF
>TRBV28
CASSPGQDFSYEQYF
>TRBV20-1
CSASTTGYGYTF
>TRBV4-3
CASSHSRSGEQYF
>TRBV6-2/TRBV6-3
CASSSPEDRPDEQFF
>TRBV6-5
CASRTGAEEKLFF
>TRBV7-5
CVRSRRDRNYEQYF
>TRBV6-5
CASSYGRQSDNSPLHF
>TRBV6-2/TRBV6-3
CASSTSGGAHEQFF
>TRBV3-1/TRBV3-2
CASFGQNTEAFF
>TRBV7-6
CASSLGTMNTEAFF
>TRBV2
CASSEGQGKEKLFF
>TRBV7-3
CATKTGNTGELFF
>TRBV6-6
CASSSVAQVPTEAFF
>TRBV9
CASSAEGARSPLHF
>TRBV12-3/TRBV12-4
CASSSTGRQAFF
>TRBV30
CAWTSGGTNTYEQYF
>TRBV7-9
CASTPRGQDYTF
>TRBV29-1
CSARQGADNEQFF
>TRBV18
CASSSEGGSVTEAFF
>TRBV7-2
CASSLVASSYNEQFF
>TRBV9
CASSLGLAAYEQYF
>TRBV6-5
CASSSGQAINEKLFF
>TRBV5-1
CASSSYLLNRDRDEGYTF
>TRBV7-2
CASSPLHAAGTNYGYTF
>TRBV5-5
CASSLALQGGTDTQYF
>TRBV6-4
CASSVGLRTGELFF
>TRBV2
CASSFSGSYEQYF
>TRBV19
CASSGPRGGELFF
>TRBV12-3/TRBV12-4
CASSGGATYEQYF
>TRBV30
CAWSRGTNGETQYF
>TRBV6-5
CASRWTGASVHKLFF
>TRBV4-3
CASSQNLGGVRSYEQYF
>TRBV5-4
CASSWTSVAGAGKLFF
>TRBV7-2
CASRSDGGPANYGYTF
>TRBV19
CATARTVMNTEAFF
>TRBV7-2
CASSRTTTNEKLFF
>TRBV7-8
CASSRPGTPYSNQPQHF
>TRBV7-2
CASSLKVLSTDRGSPLHF
>TRBV27
CASSFDRNTEAFF
>TRBV28
CATLGATTNEKLFF
>TRBV6-2/TRBV6-3
CASSPAGTANYGYTF
>TRBV6-1
CASSDLMGGKAPLHF
>TRBV4-2
CASSQDGNEQFF
>TRBV5-1
CASSFQGIDGYTF
>TRBV2
CASSAPDSGYNTGELFF
>TRBV7-2
CASSLRDRATEAFF
>TRBV7-9
CASSLDRLAGWRETQYF
>TRBV27
CASRGGATPIYGYTF
>TRBV28
CASTGGSSGANVLTF
>TRBV5-1
CASSLAETYEQYF
>TRBV3-1/TRBV3-2
CASSQEPTGSPLHF
>TRBV6-2/TRBV6-3
CASSPYTTDTQYF
>TRBV12-3/TRBV12-4
CASSRTWAEAFF
>TRBV6-5
CASSYTDRGEGYTF